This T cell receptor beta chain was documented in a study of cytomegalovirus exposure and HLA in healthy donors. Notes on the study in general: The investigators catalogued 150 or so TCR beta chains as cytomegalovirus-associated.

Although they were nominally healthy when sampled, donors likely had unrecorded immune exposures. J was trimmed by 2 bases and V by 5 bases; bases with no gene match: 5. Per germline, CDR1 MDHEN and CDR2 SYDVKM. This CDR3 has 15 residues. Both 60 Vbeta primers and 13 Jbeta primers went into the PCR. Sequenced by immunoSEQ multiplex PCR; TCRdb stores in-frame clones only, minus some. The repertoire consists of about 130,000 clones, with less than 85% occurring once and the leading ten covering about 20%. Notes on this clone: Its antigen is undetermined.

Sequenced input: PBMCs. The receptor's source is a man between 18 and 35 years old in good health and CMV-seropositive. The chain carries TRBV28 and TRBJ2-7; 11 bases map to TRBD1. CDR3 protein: CASSPRTGGPYEQYF. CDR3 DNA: TGTGCCAGCAGTCCAAGGACAGGGGGCCCCTACGAGCAGTACTTC.